The clone carrying this T cell receptor (beta chain) has just a few counts. Sequencing used immunoSEQ multiplex PCR; TCRdb keeps in-frame clones, though not all of them. The sample lists around 34,000 clones; around 89% were seen once. The germline V gene has CDR1 SGHDT and CDR2 YYEEEE. The CDR3 contains 15 residues. V lost 4 bases and J lost 1; bases outside the gene matches: 3. These data are taken from a study of T cell changes during pregnancy in multiple sclerosis. The sequencing here drew on CD4+ T cells from peripheral blood mononuclear cells, taken in the second trimester of pregnancy. This sequence was found in a female donor with multiple sclerosis, enrolled in a pregnancy study. V is TRBV5-6 and J is TRBJ2-5; the match to TRBD2 covers 11 bases. CDR3 region: CASSLSGRGQETQYF. The CDR3 region has the DNA TGTGCCAGCAGCCTTAGCGGGAGGGGCCAAGAGACCCAGTACTTC.